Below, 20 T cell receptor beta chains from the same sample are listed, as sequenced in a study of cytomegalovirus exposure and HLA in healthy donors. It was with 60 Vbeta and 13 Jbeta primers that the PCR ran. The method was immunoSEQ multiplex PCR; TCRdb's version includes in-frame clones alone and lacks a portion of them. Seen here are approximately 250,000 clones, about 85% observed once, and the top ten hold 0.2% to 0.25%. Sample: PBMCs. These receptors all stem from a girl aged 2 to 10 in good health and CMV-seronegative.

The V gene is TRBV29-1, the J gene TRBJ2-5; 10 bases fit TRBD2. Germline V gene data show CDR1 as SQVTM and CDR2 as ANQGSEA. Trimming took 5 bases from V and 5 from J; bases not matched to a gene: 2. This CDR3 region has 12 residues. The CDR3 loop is CSVLAGAETQYF. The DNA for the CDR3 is TGCAGCGTTCTAGCGGGGGCGGAGACCCAGTACTTC.

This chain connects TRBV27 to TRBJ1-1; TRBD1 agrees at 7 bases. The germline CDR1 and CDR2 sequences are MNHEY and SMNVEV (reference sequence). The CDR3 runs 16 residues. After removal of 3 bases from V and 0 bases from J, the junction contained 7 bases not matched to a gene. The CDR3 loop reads CASSFLRTGLNTEAFF. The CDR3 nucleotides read TGTGCCAGCAGTTTTTTGAGGACAGGCCTGAACACTGAAGCTTTCTTT.

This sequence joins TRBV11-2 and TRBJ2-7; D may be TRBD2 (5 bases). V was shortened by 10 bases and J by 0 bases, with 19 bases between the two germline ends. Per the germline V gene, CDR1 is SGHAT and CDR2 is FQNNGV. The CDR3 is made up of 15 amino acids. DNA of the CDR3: TGTGCCACCGCCGATTCGGGGAGCTCCTCCTACGAGCAGTACTTC. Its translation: CATADSGSSSYEQYF.

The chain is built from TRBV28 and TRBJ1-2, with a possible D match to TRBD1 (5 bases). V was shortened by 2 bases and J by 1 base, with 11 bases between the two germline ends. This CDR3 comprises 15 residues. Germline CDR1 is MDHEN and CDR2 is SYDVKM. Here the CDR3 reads CASSLGGDLNYGYTF. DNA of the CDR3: TGTGCCAGCAGTTTAGGGGGGGATCTTAACTATGGCTACACCTTC.

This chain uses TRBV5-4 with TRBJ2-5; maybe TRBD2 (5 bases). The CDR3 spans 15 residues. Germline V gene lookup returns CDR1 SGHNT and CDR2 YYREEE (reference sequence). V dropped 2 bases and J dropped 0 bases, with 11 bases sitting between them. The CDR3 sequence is CASSFLSGYQETQYF. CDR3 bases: TGTGCCAGCAGCTTTCTGTCGGGGTACCAAGAGACCCAGTACTTC.

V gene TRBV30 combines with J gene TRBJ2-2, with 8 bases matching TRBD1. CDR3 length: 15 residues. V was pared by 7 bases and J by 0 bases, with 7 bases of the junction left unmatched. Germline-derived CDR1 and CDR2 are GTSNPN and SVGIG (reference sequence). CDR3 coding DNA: TGTGCCTCCAACGACAGGGGTTCGAACACCGGGGAGCTGTTTTTT. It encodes CASNDRGSNTGELFF.

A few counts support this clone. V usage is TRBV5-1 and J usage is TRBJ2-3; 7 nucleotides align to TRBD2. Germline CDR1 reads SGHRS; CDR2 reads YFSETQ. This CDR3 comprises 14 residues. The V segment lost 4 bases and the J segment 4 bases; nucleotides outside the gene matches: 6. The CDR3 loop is CASSNSGSADTQYF. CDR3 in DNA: TGCGCCAGCAGCAATAGCGGGTCGGCAGATACGCAGTATTTT.

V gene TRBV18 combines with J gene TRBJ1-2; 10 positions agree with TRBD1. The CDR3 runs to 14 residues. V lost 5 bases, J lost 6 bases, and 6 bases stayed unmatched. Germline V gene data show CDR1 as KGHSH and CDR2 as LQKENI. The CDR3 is CASSEPGQGDGYTF. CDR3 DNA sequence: TGTGCCAGCTCAGAACCCGGACAGGGGGATGGCTACACCTTC.

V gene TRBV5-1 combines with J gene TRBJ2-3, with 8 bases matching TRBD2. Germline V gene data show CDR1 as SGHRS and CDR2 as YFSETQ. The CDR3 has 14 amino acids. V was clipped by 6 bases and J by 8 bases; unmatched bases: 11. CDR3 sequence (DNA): TGCGCCAGCAACCCGGGAGGGGCAGCAGGTACGCAGTATTTT. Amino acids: CASNPGGAAGTQYF.

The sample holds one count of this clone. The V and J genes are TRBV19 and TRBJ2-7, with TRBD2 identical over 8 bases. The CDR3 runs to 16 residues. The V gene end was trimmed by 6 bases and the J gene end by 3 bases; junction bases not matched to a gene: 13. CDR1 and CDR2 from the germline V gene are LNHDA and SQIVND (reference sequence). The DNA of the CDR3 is TGTGCCAGTAGAAGTTTGGCGGGAGGTTCCCACTACGAGCAGTACTTC. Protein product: CASRSLAGGSHYEQYF. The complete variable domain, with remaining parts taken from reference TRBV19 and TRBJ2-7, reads DGGITQSPKYLFRKEGQNVTLSCEQNLNHDAMYWYRQDPGQGLRLIYYSQIVNDFQKGDIAEGYSVSREKKESFPLTVTSAQKNPTAFYLCASRSLAGGSHYEQYFGPGTRLTVT.

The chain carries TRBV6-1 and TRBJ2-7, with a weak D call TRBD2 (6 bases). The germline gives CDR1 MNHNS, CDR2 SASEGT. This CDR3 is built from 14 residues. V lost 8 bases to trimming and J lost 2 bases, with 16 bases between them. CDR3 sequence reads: CASWERAATYEQYF. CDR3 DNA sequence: TGTGCCAGCTGGGAGCGGGCCGCGACCTACGAGCAGTACTTC.

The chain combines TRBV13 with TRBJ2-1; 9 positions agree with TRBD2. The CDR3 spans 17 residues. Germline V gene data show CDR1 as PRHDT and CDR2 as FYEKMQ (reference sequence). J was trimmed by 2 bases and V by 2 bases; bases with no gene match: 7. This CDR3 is CASSLQGSGGPYNEQFF. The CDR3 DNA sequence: TGTGCCAGCAGCTTACAAGGTAGCGGGGGTCCCTACAATGAGCAGTTCTTC. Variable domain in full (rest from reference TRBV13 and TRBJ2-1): AAGVIQSPRHLIKEKRETATLKCYPIPRHDTVYWYQQGPGQDPQFLISFYEKMQSDKGSIPDRFSAQQFSDYHSELNMSSLELGDSALYFCASSLQGSGGPYNEQFFGPGTRLTVL.

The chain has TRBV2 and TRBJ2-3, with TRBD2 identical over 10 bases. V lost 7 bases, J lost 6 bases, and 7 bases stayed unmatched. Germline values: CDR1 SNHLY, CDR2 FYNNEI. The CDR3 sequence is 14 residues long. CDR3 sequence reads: CASTKRGGEDTQYF. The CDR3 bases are TGTGCCAGCACTAAGCGGGGGGGGGAGGATACGCAGTATTTT.

CDR3 sequence: CASRGGRLNSPLHF. The CDR3 DNA is TGTGCCAGCAGGGGGGGGAGATTAAATTCACCCCTCCACTTT. The chain carries TRBV7-8 and TRBJ1-6, with D possibly TRBD1 on 5 matching bases. The CDR3 sequence is 14 residues long. Looked up from germline, CDR1 is SGHVS and CDR2 is FQNEAQ. The V end was cut by 6 bases, the J end by 7 bases, with 13 bases between.

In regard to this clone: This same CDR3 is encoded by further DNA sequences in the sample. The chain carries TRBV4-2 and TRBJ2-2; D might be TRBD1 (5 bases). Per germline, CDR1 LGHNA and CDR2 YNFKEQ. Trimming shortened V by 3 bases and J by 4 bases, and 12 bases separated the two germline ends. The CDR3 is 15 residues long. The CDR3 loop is CASSQEGRVTGELFF. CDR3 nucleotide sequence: TGTGCCAGCAGCCAGGAAGGCAGGGTCACCGGGGAGCTGTTTTTT.

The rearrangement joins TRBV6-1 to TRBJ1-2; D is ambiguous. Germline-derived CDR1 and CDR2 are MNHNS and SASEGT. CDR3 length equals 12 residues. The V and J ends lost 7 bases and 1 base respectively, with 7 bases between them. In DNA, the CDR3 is TGTGCCAGCACCAGGCTTAACTATGGCTACACCTTC. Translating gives CASTRLNYGYTF.

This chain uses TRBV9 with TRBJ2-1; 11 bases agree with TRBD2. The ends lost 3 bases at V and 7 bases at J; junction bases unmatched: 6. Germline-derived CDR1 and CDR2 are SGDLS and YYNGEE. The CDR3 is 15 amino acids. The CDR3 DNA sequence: TGTGCCAGCAGCGCTCGACTAGCGGGGAAGAATGAGCAGTTCTTC. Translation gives CASSARLAGKNEQFF.

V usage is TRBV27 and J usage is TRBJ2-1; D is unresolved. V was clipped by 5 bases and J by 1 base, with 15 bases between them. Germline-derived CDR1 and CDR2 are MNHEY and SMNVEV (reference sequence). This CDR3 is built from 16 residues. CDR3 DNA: TGTGCCAGCAGTCCCCTTTGGAGTAGGTCCTACAATGAGCAGTTCTTC. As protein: CASSPLWSRSYNEQFF.

The CDR3 protein is CASGAVLETQYF. CDR3 DNA: TGTGCCAGCGGGGCGGTACTAGAGACCCAGTACTTC. The chain carries TRBV27 and TRBJ2-5, with D perhaps TRBD1 (5 bases). Germline V gene sequence: CDR1 MNHEY, CDR2 SMNVEV (reference sequence). Trimming removed 8 bases from V and 4 bases from J, with 11 bases in between. The CDR3 covers 12 residues.

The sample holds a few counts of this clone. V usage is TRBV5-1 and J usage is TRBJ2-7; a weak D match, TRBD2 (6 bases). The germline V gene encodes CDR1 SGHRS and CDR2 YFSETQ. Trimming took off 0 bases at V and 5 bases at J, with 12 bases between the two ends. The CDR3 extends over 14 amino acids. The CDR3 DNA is TGCGCCAGCAGCTTGGGTACTAGCAAGGACGAGCAGTACTTC. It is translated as CASSLGTSKDEQYF.